This T cell receptor beta chain was captured in a study of CD8 T cells in Susac syndrome. Sequencing of TCR beta, carried out with a high-throughput approach, was applied to CD8+ and CD4+ T cells from the blood. CDR3 length equals 14 residues. V shed 4 bases and J 1 base; nucleotides not matched to a gene: 3. CDR1 and CDR2 from the germline V gene are SGHDN and FVKESK. An amount of RNA that ranged from roughly 0.5 to 1 ug was reverse transcribed with random hexamers. TCRdb processed the immunoSEQ multiplex PCR reads anew with MiXCR; each CDR3 protein has one entry. The sample includes some 68,000 distinct CDR3 sequences, 93% of them seen just once.

J is TRBJ1-2 and V is TRBV14; 7 bases agree with TRBD1. Sequenced material: CD4+ T cells from PBMCs. This clonotype originated in a human donor with Susac syndrome. For the CDR3, the DNA is TGTGCCAGCAGCCCACGACAGGGTAACTATGGCTACACCTTC. As protein: CASSPRQGNYGYTF. Variable domain in full (rest from reference TRBV14 and TRBJ1-2): EAGVTQFPSHSVIEKGQTVTLRCDPISGHDNLYWYRRVMGKEIKFLLHFVKESKQDESGMPNNRFLAERTGGTYSTLKVQPAELEDSGVYFCASSPRQGNYGYTFGSGTRLTVV.